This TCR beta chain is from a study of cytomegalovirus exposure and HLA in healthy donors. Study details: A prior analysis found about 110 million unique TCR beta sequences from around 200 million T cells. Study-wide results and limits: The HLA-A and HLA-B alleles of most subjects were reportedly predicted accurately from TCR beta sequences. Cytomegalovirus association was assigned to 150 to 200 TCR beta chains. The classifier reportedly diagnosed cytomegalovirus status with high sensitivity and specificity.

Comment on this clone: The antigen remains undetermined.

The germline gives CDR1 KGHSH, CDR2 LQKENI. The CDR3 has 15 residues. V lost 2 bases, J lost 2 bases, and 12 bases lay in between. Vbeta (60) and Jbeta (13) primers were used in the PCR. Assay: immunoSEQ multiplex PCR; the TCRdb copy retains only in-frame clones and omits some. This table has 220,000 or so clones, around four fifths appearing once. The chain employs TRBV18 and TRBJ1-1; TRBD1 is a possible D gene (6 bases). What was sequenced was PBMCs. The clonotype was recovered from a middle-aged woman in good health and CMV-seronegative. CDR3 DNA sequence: TGTGCCAGCTCACCAGCTTACAGGGTAAACACTGAAGCTTTCTTT. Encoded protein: CASSPAYRVNTEAFF. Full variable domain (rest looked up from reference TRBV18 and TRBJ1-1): NAGVMQNPRHLVRRRGQEARLRCSPMKGHSHVYWYRQLPEEGLKFMVYLQKENIIDESGMPKERFSAEFPKEGPSILRIQQVVRGDSAAYFCASSPAYRVNTEAFFGQGTRLTVV.